Listed here is a single T cell receptor (beta chain). The antigen is undetermined. V gave up 3 bases and J gave up 2 bases, with 8 bases separating them. This CDR3 comprises 14 residues. Germline V gene data show CDR1 as LNHDA and CDR2 as SQIVND (reference sequence). This record comes from a study of shared clonotypes between healthy human individuals. Study details: Three CD4 naive, three CD4 memory, two CD8 naive and one CD8 memory plate were used per donor. Overall study findings and caveats: Clonotypes shared by all four sorted-subset donors had higher generation probabilities than non-shared clonotypes.

Clones were read by immunoSEQ multiplex PCR, and TCRdb kept only the in-frame ones, dropping some. The sample records roughly 2.2 million clones, 85% to 95% being singletons. The study separated CD4+ cells into CD45RA+ naive and CD45RA-negative memory subsets. This receptor was taken from a man between 18 and 35 years old in good health. Some clones in this sample may be carry-over from other donors' samples. This chain links TRBV19 with TRBJ1-3; D ambiguous. The sample was naive CD4+ T cells from PBMCs. Subset: CD45RA+ positively selected. CDR3 in amino acids: CASSMRSTGNTIYF. CDR3 coding DNA: TGTGCCAGTAGTATGAGGTCTACTGGAAACACCATATATTTT.